The entry that follows covers one T cell receptor beta chain sequence. Original analysis: Amplification of reference gene primers provided the estimated nucleated cell counts. The table came from immunoSEQ multiplex PCR; TCRdb's copy has only in-frame clones and leaves some out. V and J calls and clone size are given by that table; D and trimming were obtained from the DNA. The table lists some 210,000 clones, around nine tenths of them singletons, with roughly 6.2% in the top ten. CDR1 is ENHRY and CDR2 is SYGVKD in the germline V gene. V shed 7 bases, J shed 7 bases, and the junction held 9 bases outside the gene matches. The CDR3 is 14 amino acids. This record comes from a study of blood T cell repertoires in COVID-19.

Input material: peripheral blood. The sequence was collected from a woman aged 40 to 49 who had recovered from COVID-19. The chain links TRBV10-3 to TRBJ2-7; TRBD1 matches at 11 bases. Here the CDR3 reads CAITAGQGVKEQYF. As DNA, the CDR3 is TGTGCCATCACCGCGGGACAGGGGGTAAAAGAGCAGTACTTC.